This T cell receptor (beta chain) comes out of a study of blood T cell repertoires in COVID-19. The wider study: From the United States, Italy and Spain came samples of acute and convalescent COVID-19. PBMCs, B-cell-depleted T cells, or T cells were the source of the cDNA or gDNA that made up the material.

The CDR3 extends over 11 amino acids. The V gene's germline CDR1 is MDHEN and CDR2 SYDVKM. V lost 4 bases and J lost 4, with 4 bases in between. As for this clone: This sample includes further DNA sequences coding for the same CDR3.

Original data processing: How many nucleated cells were present was estimated from reference gene primer amplification. Assay: immunoSEQ multiplex PCR; the TCRdb copy retains only in-frame clones and omits some. V, J and clone size are those of that table, while D and trimming were read from the DNA. This sample has approximately 180,000 clones, with 70% to 90% found just once. This clonotype was sampled from a human donor with active or convalescent COVID-19. The donor label of this sample is uncertain. The rearrangement uses TRBV28 and TRBJ1-1; D is uncertain. Specimen: peripheral blood. The CDR3 loop reads CASSSSTEAFF. The CDR3 DNA follows: TGTGCCAGCAGTTCTAGCACTGAAGCTTTCTTT.